This TCR beta chain appears in the sequencing data of a study of CD8+CD57+ T cells in acquired aplastic anemia. Whole-study context: Each DNA sample taken from sorted CD4+ and CD8+ cells came to 3 to 3.5 ug on average. Healthy donors yielded some 11 million CD4+ cell reads on average. Study observations and caveats: Significance was not reached for CD8+ Simpson's diversity between patients and controls. Roughly 30 CD8+ CDR3 sequences occurred in both the patients and the controls.

Using genomic DNA as the template, TCR beta VDJ and CDR3 profiling was carried out. Via MiXCR, TCRdb re-called the reads, giving one row per CDR3 protein. Of about 110,000 distinct CDR3 sequences listed, roughly 51% are singletons. Concerning this clonotype itself: Its antigen remains unknown.

Input material: sorted CD4+, CD8+, or CD8+CD57+ T cells (not recorded which) from PBMCs. The sequence was collected from a human donor in good health, serving as a control.

CDR3 loop: CASSEFGRGGKDTQYF. The CDR3 nucleotides are TGTGCCAGCAGTGAATTTGGGCGGGGGGGCAAAGATACGCAGTATTTT. This rearrangement joins TRBV25-1 to TRBJ2-3, with 9 bases fitting TRBD2. This CDR3 is 16 amino acids long. V dropped 1 base and J dropped 5; count of bases not matched to a gene: 7. Germline V gene sequence: CDR1 MGHDK, CDR2 SYGVNS.